These T cell receptor beta chains were read from a single sample in a study of control samples from healthy donors and cancer patients. The protocol was immunoSEQ multiplex PCR, while the TCRdb copy is restricted to in-frame clones and leaves out a portion. The data contain 160,000 or so clones, roughly 95% of them singletons. The sample was blood. All receptors derive from a woman in her thirties in good health. CDR3s leave out the opening cysteine and the closing phenylalanine or tryptophan.

TRBV2	ASSQPGQGGVAEAF
TRBV19	ASRRQGTETQY
TRBV24-1	ATGGGTNTGELF
TRBV6-6	ASPMSPGATEAF
TRBV27	ATAWTSSGELF
TRBV2	ASRDPVGEQY
TRBV4-1	ASRGQLEKLF
TRBV19	ASSRRTRPYEQY
TRBV10-3	AISTGQGSTGELF
TRBV28	ASSKGAYEQY
TRBV2	ASIPGQSSYEQY
TRBV20-1	SALPGYGYT
TRBV5-8	ASSQSLYEQY
TRBV7-9	ASSPLTPRHNEQF
TRBV29-1	SVRGHESFGNTIY
TRBV29-1	SVRTGQSAREQY
TRBV28	ASSLWAANTGELF
TRBV28	ASSFRSWVGNQPQH
TRBV29-1	SVEGALGVTEAF
TRBV3-1/TRBV3-2	ASSQVGAGSPLH
TRBV5-1	ASSLAGGFSQETQY
TRBV5-1	ASSKGQTTGDNEQF
TRBV18	ASSRNPGTGFYEQY
TRBV2	ASSHRQGGQPQH
TRBV11-2	ASSLDGLNTGELF
TRBV5-1	ASSSNSYEQY
TRBV19	ASSKGTAYEQY
TRBV6-5	ASQGGSSYNEQF
TRBV9	ASSVSGLVPSVDTQY
TRBV14	ASSLNLRGDTQY
TRBV7-9	ASSKPGQGANEQY
TRBV11-2	ASSPPQGRYNEQF
TRBV28	ATLDRGFTDTQY
TRBV10-2	ASSPGTGARQPQH
TRBV7-9	ASTRQAGGYT
TRBV9	ASSEGGGVNPQH
TRBV7-3	ASSLNREGFNEQF
TRBV18	ASSRFDSRGPEKLF
TRBV24-1	ATSDLPAGTSGMNEQF
TRBV6-5	ASSYSTRDGYGYT
TRBV6-4	ASSDTLTGVLH
TRBV27	ASSLYGQPQH
TRBV6-5	ASSGSGTEFYEQY
TRBV29-1	SVGTGTANYGYT